This TCR beta chain appears in the sequencing data of a study of radiotherapy plus CTLA-4 blockade in lung cancer. Generated by immunoSEQ multiplex PCR, the TCRdb table keeps only in-frame clones and is missing some. The sample shows around 70,000 clones, around nine tenths of them seen only once. CDR3 size: 17 residues. Deletions cut 0 bases from V and 2 bases from J, with 14 bases between. The germline V gene encodes CDR1 LNHDA and CDR2 SQIVND (reference sequence). With ipilimumab providing CTLA-4 blockade, focal radiation was administered to patients who had chemo-refractory metastatic non-small-cell lung cancer.

The sequence was obtained from a human donor with non-small cell lung cancer that progressed on radiotherapy plus ipilimumab. Sequenced here: peripheral blood, sampled from a patient treated with radiotherapy plus ipilimumab. V is TRBV19 and J is TRBJ1-5; TRBD1 might be the D (5 bases). CDR3: CASSIEVGGKGNQPQHF. The CDR3 coding sequence is TGTGCCAGTAGTATAGAGGTGGGGGGGAAAGGCAATCAGCCCCAGCATTTT.